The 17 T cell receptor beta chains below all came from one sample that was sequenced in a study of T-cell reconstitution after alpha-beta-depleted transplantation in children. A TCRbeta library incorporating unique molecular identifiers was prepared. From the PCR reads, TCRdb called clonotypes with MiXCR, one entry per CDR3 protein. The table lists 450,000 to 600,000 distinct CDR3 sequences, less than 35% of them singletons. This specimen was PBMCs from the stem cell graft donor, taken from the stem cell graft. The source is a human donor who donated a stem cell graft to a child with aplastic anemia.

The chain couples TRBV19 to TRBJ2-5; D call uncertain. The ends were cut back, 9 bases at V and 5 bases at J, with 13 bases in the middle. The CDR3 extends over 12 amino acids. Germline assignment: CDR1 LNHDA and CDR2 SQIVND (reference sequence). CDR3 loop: CASSYLYETQYF. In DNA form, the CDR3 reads TGTGCCAGCTCCTATCTATATGAGACCCAGTACTTC.

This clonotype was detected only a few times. This chain's CDR3 is CASSVRGNEQFF. CDR3 nucleotides: TGTGCCAGCAGCGTAAGAGGAAATGAGCAGTTCTTC. This chain links TRBV25-1 with TRBJ2-1; D gene uncertain. The CDR3 is 12 amino acids. Germline-derived CDR1 and CDR2 are MGHDK and SYGVNS. The V end lost 6 bases, the J end lost 7 bases, and 10 bases lay between the germline ends.

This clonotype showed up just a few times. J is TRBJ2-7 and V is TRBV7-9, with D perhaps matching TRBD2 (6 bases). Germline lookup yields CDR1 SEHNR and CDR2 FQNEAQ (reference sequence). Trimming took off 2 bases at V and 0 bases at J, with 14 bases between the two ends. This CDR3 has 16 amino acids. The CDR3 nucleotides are TGTGCCAGCAGCTTAAGGAGGGACTCTTCCTCCTACGAGCAGTACTTC. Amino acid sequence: CASSLRRDSSSYEQYF.

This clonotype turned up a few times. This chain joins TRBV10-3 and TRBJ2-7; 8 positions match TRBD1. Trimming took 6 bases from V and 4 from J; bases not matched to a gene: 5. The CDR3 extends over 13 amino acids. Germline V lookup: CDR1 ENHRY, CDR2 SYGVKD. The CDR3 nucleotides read TGTGCCATCAGAATTGACAGGGGTTACGAGCAGTACGTC. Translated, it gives CAIRIDRGYEQYV.

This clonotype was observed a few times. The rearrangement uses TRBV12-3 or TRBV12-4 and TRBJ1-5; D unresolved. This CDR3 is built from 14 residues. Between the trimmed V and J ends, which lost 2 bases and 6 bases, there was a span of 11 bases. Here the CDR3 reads CASSLQASTQPQHF. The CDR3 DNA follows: TGTGCCAGCAGTTTACAGGCCTCGACTCAGCCCCAGCATTTT.

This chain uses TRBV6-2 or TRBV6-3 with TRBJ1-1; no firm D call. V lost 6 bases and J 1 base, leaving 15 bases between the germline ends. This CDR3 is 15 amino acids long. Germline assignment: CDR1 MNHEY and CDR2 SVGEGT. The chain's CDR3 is CASRRASPANTEAFF. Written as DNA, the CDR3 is TGTGCCAGCAGAAGGGCATCCCCAGCGAACACTGAAGCTTTCTTT.

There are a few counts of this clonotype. The CDR3 reads CASSQGPGPWPQHF. CDR3 nucleotide sequence: TGCGCCAGCAGTCAGGGACCGGGGCCATGGCCCCAGCATTTT. The chain couples TRBV4-3 to TRBJ1-5; D may be TRBD1 (5 bases). V was trimmed by 6 bases and J by 9 bases, leaving 18 bases between them. This CDR3 contains 14 residues. CDR1 is LGHNA, CDR2 YSLEER, per germline.

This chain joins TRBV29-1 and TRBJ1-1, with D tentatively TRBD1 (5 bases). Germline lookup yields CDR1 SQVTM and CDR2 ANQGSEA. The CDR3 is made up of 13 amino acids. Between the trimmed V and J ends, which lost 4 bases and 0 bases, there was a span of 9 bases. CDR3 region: CSVVRGLNTEAFF. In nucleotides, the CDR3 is TGCAGCGTTGTTAGGGGCCTGAACACTGAAGCTTTCTTT.

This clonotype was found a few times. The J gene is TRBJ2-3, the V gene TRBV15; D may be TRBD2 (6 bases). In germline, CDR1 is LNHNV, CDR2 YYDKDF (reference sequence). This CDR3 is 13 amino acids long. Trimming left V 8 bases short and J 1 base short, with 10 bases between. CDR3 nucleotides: TGTGCCACCGGCCCGGGGGGCACAGATACGCAGTATTTT. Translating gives CATGPGGTDTQYF.

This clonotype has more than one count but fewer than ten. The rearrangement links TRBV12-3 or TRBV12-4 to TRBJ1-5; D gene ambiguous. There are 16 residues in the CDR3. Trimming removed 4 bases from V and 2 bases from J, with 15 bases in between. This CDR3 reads CASSSRTAPGNQPQHF. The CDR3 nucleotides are TGTGCCAGCAGTTCGCGGACGGCGCCGGGCAATCAGCCCCAGCATTTT.

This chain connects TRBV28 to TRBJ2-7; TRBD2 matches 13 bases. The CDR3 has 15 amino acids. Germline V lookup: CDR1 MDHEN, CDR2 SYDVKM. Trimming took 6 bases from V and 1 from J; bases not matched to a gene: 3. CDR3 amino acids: CASRLGLAGSYEQYF. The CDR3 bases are TGTGCCAGCAGGCTGGGACTAGCGGGATCCTACGAGCAGTACTTC.

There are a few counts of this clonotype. This CDR3 reads CASSPPPRTGFLTEAFF. The CDR3 DNA follows: TGTGCCAGCTCACCACCGCCGCGGACAGGGTTTTTGACTGAAGCTTTCTTT. The chain recombines TRBV18 with TRBJ1-1; 8 bases are shared with TRBD1. The CDR3 totals 17 residues. The trim removed 0 bases at V and 5 bases at J, leaving 11 bases unmatched. CDR1 is KGHSH and CDR2 is LQKENI in the germline V gene.

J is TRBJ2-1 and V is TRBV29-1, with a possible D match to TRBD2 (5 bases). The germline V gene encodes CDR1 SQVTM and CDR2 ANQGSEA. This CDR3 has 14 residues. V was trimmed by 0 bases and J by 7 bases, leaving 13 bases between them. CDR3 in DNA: TGCAGCGTTGAAGAGGGTGGGAGAGGGAATGAGCAGTTCTTC. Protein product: CSVEEGGRGNEQFF.

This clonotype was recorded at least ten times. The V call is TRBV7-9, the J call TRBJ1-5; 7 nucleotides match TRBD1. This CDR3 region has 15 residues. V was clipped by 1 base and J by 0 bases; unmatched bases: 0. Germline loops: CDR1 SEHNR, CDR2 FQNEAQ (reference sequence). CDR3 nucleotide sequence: TGTGCCAGCAGCTTAGGGGACAGTAGCAATCAGCCCCAGCATTTT. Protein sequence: CASSLGDSSNQPQHF.

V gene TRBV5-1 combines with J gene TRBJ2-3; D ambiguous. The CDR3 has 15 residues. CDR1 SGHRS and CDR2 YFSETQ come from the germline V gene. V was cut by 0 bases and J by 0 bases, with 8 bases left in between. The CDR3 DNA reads TGCGCCAGCAGCTTGGAACCATCCAGCACAGATACGCAGTATTTT. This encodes CASSLEPSSTDTQYF.

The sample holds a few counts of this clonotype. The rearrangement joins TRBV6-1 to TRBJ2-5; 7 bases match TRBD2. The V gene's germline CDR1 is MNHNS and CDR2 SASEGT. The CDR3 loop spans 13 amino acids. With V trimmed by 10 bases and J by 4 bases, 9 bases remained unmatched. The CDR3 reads CATSPRGGETQYF. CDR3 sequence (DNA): TGTGCCACCAGCCCCCGCGGGGGAGAGACCCAGTACTTC.

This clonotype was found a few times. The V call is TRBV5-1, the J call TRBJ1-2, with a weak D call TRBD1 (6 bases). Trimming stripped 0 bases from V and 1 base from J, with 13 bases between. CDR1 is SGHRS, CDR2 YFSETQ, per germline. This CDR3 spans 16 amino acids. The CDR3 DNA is TGCGCCAGCAGCTTGGACACGGGACACAGTAACTATGGCTACACCTTC. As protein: CASSLDTGHSNYGYTF. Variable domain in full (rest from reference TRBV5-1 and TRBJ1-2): KAGVTQTPRYLIKTRGQQVTLSCSPISGHRSVSWYQQTPGQGLQFLFEYFSETQRNKGNFPGRFSGRQFSNSRSEMNVSTLELGDSALYLCASSLDTGHSNYGYTFGSGTRLTVV.